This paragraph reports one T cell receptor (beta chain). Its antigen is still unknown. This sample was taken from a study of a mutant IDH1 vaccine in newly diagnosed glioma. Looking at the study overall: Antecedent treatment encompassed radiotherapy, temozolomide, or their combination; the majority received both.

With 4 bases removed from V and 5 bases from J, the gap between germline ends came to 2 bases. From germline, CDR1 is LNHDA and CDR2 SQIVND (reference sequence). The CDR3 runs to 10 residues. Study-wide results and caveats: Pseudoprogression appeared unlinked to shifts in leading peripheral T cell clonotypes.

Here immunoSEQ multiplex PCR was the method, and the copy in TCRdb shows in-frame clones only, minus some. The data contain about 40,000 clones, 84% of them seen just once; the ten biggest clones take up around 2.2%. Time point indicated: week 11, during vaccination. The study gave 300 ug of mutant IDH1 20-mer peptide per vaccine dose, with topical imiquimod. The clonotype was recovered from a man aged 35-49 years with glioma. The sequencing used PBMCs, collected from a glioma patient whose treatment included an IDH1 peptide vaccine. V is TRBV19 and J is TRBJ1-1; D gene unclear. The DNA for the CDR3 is TGTGCCAGTAGTAGGACTGAAGCTTTCTTT. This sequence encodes CASSRTEAFF.